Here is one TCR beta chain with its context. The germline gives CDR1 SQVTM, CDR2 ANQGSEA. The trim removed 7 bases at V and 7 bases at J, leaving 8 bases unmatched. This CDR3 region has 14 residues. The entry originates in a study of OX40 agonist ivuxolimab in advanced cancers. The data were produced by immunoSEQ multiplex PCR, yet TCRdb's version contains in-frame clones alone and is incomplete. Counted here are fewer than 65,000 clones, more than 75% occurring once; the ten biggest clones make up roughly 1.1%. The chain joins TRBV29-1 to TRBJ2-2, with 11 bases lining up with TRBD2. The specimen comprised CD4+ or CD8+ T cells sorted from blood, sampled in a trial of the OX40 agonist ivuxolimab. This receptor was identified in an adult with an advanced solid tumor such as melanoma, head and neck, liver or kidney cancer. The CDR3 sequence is CSGETSGTDGELFF. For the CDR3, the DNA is TGCAGCGGTGAGACTAGCGGGACGGACGGGGAGCTGTTTTTT.